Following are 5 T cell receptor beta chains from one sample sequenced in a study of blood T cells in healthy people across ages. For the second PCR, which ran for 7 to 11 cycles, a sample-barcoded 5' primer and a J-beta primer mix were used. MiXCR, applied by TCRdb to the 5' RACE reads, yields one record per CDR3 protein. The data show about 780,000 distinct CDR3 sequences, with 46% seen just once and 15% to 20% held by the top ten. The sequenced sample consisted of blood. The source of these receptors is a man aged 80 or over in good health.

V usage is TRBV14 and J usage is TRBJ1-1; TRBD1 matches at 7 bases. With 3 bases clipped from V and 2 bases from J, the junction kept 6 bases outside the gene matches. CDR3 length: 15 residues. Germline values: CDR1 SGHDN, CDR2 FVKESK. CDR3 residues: CASSQAGTVNTEAFF. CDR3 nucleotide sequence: TGTGCCAGCAGCCAGGCCGGGACAGTTAACACTGAAGCTTTCTTT.

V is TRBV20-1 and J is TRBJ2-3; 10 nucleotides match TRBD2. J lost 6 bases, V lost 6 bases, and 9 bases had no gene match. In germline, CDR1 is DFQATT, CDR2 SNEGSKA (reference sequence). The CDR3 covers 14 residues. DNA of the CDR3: TGCAGTGCGCCACTAGCGGGGATGCCCGATACGCAGTATTTT. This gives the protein CSAPLAGMPDTQYF.

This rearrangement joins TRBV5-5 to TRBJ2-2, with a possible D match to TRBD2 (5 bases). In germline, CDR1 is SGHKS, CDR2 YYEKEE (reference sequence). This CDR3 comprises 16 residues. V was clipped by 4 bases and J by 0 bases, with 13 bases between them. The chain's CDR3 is CASSPRPGSNTGELFF. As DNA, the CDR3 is TGTGCCAGCAGCCCCAGACCGGGATCGAACACCGGGGAGCTGTTTTTT.

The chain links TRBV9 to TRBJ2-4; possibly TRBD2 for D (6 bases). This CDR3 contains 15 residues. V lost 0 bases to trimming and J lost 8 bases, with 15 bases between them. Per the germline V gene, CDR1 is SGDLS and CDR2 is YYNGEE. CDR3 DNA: TGTGCCAGCAGCGTAGGCCGGGACTTCTGGGACATTCAGTACTTC. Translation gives CASSVGRDFWDIQYF.

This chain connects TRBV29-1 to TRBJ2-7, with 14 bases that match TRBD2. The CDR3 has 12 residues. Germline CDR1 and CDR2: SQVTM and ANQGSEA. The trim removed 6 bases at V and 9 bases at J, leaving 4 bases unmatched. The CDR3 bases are TGCAGCGTCCCCGGACTAGCGGGGGGGCAGTACTTC. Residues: CSVPGLAGGQYF.